This passage covers 24 T cell receptor beta chains from one sample sequenced in a study of blood T cell repertoires in COVID-19. Repertoires were generated with immunoSEQ multiplex PCR, while TCRdb's copy carries only in-frame clones and drops some. The sample lists about 72,000 clones; roughly 82% were seen once. Sequenced: peripheral blood. The receptors come from a human donor in a cohort sampled during active COVID-19.

This rearrangement joins TRBV15 to TRBJ2-7, with D perhaps TRBD2 (5 bases). V lost 4 bases, J lost 0 bases, and 13 bases lay in between. Germline V gene data show CDR1 as LNHNV and CDR2 as YYDKDF (reference sequence). The CDR3 contains 15 residues. The CDR3 loop reads CATSNPQRFSYEQYF. Here the CDR3 DNA reads TGTGCCACCAGCAACCCTCAGCGGTTCTCCTACGAGCAGTACTTC.

This chain connects TRBV12-3 or TRBV12-4 to TRBJ2-2; tentative D call: TRBD1 (6 bases). The CDR3 length is 12 residues. Between the trimmed V and J ends, which lost 6 bases and 6 bases, there was a span of 8 bases. The CDR3 region has the DNA TGTGCCAGCAGCTACAGGGCCGGGGAGCTGTTTTTT. Translating gives CASSYRAGELFF.

The chain employs TRBV6-2 or TRBV6-3 and TRBJ2-7, with 8 bases matching TRBD1. Looked up from germline, CDR1 is MNHEY and CDR2 is SVGEGT. This CDR3 has 14 residues. The V segment lost 5 bases and the J segment 3 bases; nucleotides outside the gene matches: 6. The CDR3 nucleotides are TGTGCCAGCAGTGATACAGGGGGTGGCTACGAGCAGTACTTC. It specifies CASSDTGGGYEQYF.

This sequence joins TRBV4-3 and TRBJ2-7; D might be TRBD2 (6 bases). The V end was cut by 1 base, the J end by 2 bases, with 12 bases between. CDR1 is LGHNA and CDR2 is YSLEER in the germline V gene. This CDR3 comprises 15 residues. The CDR3 DNA follows: TGCGCCAGCAGCCAAGCGACTAGTATCGCCTACGAGCAGTACTTC. Its protein product is CASSQATSIAYEQYF.

The CDR3 DNA sequence: TGCGCCAGCAGCTTGAGTAGCGGGGCCCATCCCTACAATGAGCAGTTCTTC. This gives the protein CASSLSSGAHPYNEQFF. This chain joins TRBV5-1 and TRBJ2-1, with 8 bases that match TRBD2. The trim removed 1 base at V and 2 bases at J, leaving 8 bases unmatched. CDR1 is SGHRS and CDR2 is YFSETQ in the germline V gene. This CDR3 is built from 17 residues.

V usage is TRBV25-1 and J usage is TRBJ1-1; D perhaps matches TRBD1 (5 bases). The germline V and J ends were trimmed by 4 bases and 4 bases, with 19 bases remaining between them. CDR1 MGHDK and CDR2 SYGVNS come from the germline V gene. CDR3 length: 16 residues. The CDR3 sequence: CASSATWGRDSTEAFF. CDR3 sequence (DNA): TGTGCCAGCAGTGCGACGTGGGGGAGGGATAGCACTGAAGCTTTCTTT.

As DNA, the CDR3 is TGTGCCACCAGTGACAAGAACACCGGGGAGCTGTTTTTT. Its protein is CATSDKNTGELFF. The chain employs TRBV24-1 and TRBJ2-2; D gene uncertain. Per the germline V gene, CDR1 is KGHDR and CDR2 is SFDVKD. Deletions cut 4 bases from V and 1 base from J, with 3 bases between. The CDR3 totals 13 residues.

The rearrangement joins TRBV18 to TRBJ2-7; 8 bases agree with TRBD1. Looked up from germline, CDR1 is KGHSH and CDR2 is LQKENI. The ends lost 3 bases at V and 6 bases at J; junction bases unmatched: 10. The CDR3 covers 15 residues. The CDR3 DNA is TGTGCCAGCTCACCCCGAACAGGGGGTGGTGGCGAGCAGTACTTC. Translation gives CASSPRTGGGGEQYF.

The chain links TRBV30 to TRBJ1-5; no reliable D call. The CDR3 covers 13 residues. Germline V CDR1 and CDR2: GTSNPN, SVGIG (reference sequence). Trimming shortened V by 0 bases and J by 1 base, and 4 bases separated the two germline ends. CDR3 loop: CAWSVRSNQPQHF. The CDR3 DNA sequence: TGTGCCTGGAGTGTGCGAAGCAATCAGCCCCAGCATTTT.

In its sample, this clone was seen once. The genes are TRBV3-1 (or the pseudogene TRBV3-2) and TRBJ2-5; the match to TRBD2 covers 8 bases. J was trimmed by 1 base and V by 8 bases; bases with no gene match: 12. The germline gives CDR1 LGHDT, CDR2 YNNKEL (reference sequence). The CDR3 length is 16 residues. CDR3 in amino acids: CASGPAKRGFQETQYF. The CDR3 DNA reads as TGTGCCAGCGGACCCGCCAAGCGGGGGTTCCAAGAGACCCAGTACTTC.

The chain joins TRBV6-5 to TRBJ1-1, with a possible D match to TRBD1 (6 bases). V lost 6 bases and J 3 bases, leaving 17 bases between the germline ends. The CDR3 covers 15 residues. The germline CDR1 and CDR2 sequences are MNHEY and SVGAGI. CDR3 nucleotide sequence: TGTGCCAGCAGGCCAGGCCTAAAGGGGGACACTGAAGCTTTCTTT. It specifies CASRPGLKGDTEAFF.

This clone was detected only once. The V call is TRBV29-1, the J call TRBJ2-1; D uncertain. Trimming took off 4 bases at V and 15 bases at J, with 16 bases between the two ends. Germline-derived CDR1 and CDR2 are SQVTM and ANQGSEA. CDR3 length equals 11 residues. CDR3 residues: CSVGVLSELFF. The CDR3 DNA sequence: TGCAGCGTTGGTGTGCTTTCCGAACTGTTCTTC.

This clone came up once. The chain links TRBV27 to TRBJ2-2; TRBD1 matches at 10 bases. V shed 3 bases and J 6 bases; nucleotides not matched to a gene: 1. The V gene's germline CDR1 is MNHEY and CDR2 SMNVEV (reference sequence). This CDR3 contains 14 residues. CDR3 sequence (DNA): TGTGCCAGCAGTTTGACAGGGGGCTCCGGGGAGCTGTTTTTT. As protein: CASSLTGGSGELFF.

The table lists this clone with a count of one. The chain links TRBV5-1 to TRBJ1-2, with unresolved D. The CDR3 extends over 15 amino acids. V dropped 0 bases and J dropped 3 bases, with 12 bases sitting between them. Germline V gene sequence: CDR1 SGHRS, CDR2 YFSETQ. CDR3 residues: CASSLAAAAYYGYTF. CDR3 in DNA: TGCGCCAGCAGCTTGGCGGCAGCGGCGTACTATGGCTACACCTTC.

This clone was found once. The chain uses TRBV7-2 and TRBJ2-3; 8 nucleotides align to TRBD2. V lost 4 bases and J lost 0; bases outside the gene matches: 12. The V gene's germline CDR1 is SGHTA and CDR2 FQGNSA. The CDR3 length is 18 residues. Written as DNA, the CDR3 is TGTGCCAGCAGCTCGAGGGGTGCGGGGGGTCCTAGCACAGATACGCAGTATTTT. Protein sequence: CASSSRGAGGPSTDTQYF.

The chain links TRBV5-1 to TRBJ1-2; D is ambiguous. CDR1 is SGHRS, CDR2 YFSETQ, per germline. With 2 bases removed from V and 0 bases from J, the gap between germline ends came to 17 bases. The CDR3 loop spans 17 amino acids. The CDR3 region has the DNA TGCGCCAGCAGCTTTATGATGGGCACGATAACTAACTATGGCTACACCTTC. This translates into CASSFMMGTITNYGYTF.

The chain couples TRBV30 to TRBJ2-6, with D tentatively TRBD1 (6 bases). CDR3 length: 16 residues. Per the germline V gene, CDR1 is GTSNPN and CDR2 is SVGIG (reference sequence). Trimming took 0 bases from V and 0 from J, leaving 9 bases between them. The CDR3 DNA is TGTGCCTGGAGTGTACAGGGTTTCTCTGGGGCCAACGTCCTGACTTTC. Encoded protein: CAWSVQGFSGANVLTF.

The chain uses TRBV18 and TRBJ2-7, with TRBD2 matching over 9 bases. Per germline, CDR1 KGHSH and CDR2 LQKENI. The CDR3 is made up of 15 amino acids. Trimming took 0 bases from V and 5 from J; bases not matched to a gene: 5. The CDR3, as DNA: TGTGCCAGCTCACCACCGCTAGCGGGGTGGGACGAGCAGTACTTC. This translates into CASSPPLAGWDEQYF.

The chain uses TRBV10-3 and TRBJ1-5; 7 bases agree with TRBD1. CDR3 size: 13 residues. J lost 4 bases, V lost 6 bases, and 3 bases had no gene match. Germline V gene data show CDR1 as ENHRY and CDR2 as SYGVKD. CDR3: CAISEGANQPQHF. The CDR3 DNA follows: TGTGCCATCAGCGAGGGGGCAAATCAGCCCCAGCATTTT.

The genes are TRBV6-1 and TRBJ2-3; D may be TRBD1 (6 bases). V gave up 4 bases and J gave up 3 bases, with 17 bases separating them. CDR3 length: 16 amino acids. Germline V gives CDR1 MNHNS, CDR2 SASEGT. The CDR3 sequence is CASSGRTVGVTDTQYF. CDR3 in DNA: TGTGCCAGCAGTGGACGGACAGTCGGGGTGACAGATACGCAGTATTTT.

The chain recombines TRBV2 with TRBJ2-7; D is perhaps TRBD1 (5 bases). Germline loops: CDR1 SNHLY, CDR2 FYNNEI. V was cut by 4 bases and J by 2 bases, with 9 bases left in between. CDR3 length: 13 residues. CDR3 residues: CASSGSTAYEQYF. The CDR3 nucleotides read TGTGCCAGCAGTGGTTCGACAGCCTACGAGCAGTACTTC. The full variable domain, in which reference TRBV2 and TRBJ2-7 provide the parts outside the CDR3, is EPEVTQTPSHQVTQMGQEVILRCVPISNHLYFYWYRQILGQKVEFLVSFYNNEISEKSEIFDDQFSVERPDGSNFTLKIRSTKLEDSAMYFCASSGSTAYEQYFGPGTRLTVT.

The J gene is TRBJ2-7, the V gene TRBV2; 9 bases line up with TRBD1. This CDR3 is built from 14 residues. V trimming: 7 bases; J trimming: 4 bases; junction bases outside the gene matches: 8. Germline-derived CDR1 and CDR2 are SNHLY and FYNNEI. The CDR3 DNA reads as TGTGCCAGCACTCGGACAGGGGTAAGGTACGAGCAGTACTTC. It codes for CASTRTGVRYEQYF.

This clone has a handful of counts. This rearrangement joins TRBV10-3 to TRBJ1-6, with 10 positions matching TRBD1. Germline V gene data show CDR1 as ENHRY and CDR2 as SYGVKD. Losses at the gene ends were 4 bases for V and 8 bases for J; bases not matched to a gene: 2. This CDR3 contains 14 residues. CDR3 sequence reads: CAISAGTGDSPLHF. In nucleotides, the CDR3 is TGTGCCATCAGTGCCGGGACAGGGGATTCACCCCTCCACTTT.

This chain connects TRBV6-5 to TRBJ1-6; 7 nucleotides agree with TRBD1. After removal of 5 bases from V and 8 bases from J, the junction contained 6 bases not matched to a gene. Germline assignment: CDR1 MNHEY and CDR2 SVGAGI. This CDR3 spans 14 amino acids. In nucleotides, the CDR3 is TGTGCCAGCAGTACCCTCCAGGGGGATTCACCCCTCCACTTT. Amino acid sequence: CASSTLQGDSPLHF.